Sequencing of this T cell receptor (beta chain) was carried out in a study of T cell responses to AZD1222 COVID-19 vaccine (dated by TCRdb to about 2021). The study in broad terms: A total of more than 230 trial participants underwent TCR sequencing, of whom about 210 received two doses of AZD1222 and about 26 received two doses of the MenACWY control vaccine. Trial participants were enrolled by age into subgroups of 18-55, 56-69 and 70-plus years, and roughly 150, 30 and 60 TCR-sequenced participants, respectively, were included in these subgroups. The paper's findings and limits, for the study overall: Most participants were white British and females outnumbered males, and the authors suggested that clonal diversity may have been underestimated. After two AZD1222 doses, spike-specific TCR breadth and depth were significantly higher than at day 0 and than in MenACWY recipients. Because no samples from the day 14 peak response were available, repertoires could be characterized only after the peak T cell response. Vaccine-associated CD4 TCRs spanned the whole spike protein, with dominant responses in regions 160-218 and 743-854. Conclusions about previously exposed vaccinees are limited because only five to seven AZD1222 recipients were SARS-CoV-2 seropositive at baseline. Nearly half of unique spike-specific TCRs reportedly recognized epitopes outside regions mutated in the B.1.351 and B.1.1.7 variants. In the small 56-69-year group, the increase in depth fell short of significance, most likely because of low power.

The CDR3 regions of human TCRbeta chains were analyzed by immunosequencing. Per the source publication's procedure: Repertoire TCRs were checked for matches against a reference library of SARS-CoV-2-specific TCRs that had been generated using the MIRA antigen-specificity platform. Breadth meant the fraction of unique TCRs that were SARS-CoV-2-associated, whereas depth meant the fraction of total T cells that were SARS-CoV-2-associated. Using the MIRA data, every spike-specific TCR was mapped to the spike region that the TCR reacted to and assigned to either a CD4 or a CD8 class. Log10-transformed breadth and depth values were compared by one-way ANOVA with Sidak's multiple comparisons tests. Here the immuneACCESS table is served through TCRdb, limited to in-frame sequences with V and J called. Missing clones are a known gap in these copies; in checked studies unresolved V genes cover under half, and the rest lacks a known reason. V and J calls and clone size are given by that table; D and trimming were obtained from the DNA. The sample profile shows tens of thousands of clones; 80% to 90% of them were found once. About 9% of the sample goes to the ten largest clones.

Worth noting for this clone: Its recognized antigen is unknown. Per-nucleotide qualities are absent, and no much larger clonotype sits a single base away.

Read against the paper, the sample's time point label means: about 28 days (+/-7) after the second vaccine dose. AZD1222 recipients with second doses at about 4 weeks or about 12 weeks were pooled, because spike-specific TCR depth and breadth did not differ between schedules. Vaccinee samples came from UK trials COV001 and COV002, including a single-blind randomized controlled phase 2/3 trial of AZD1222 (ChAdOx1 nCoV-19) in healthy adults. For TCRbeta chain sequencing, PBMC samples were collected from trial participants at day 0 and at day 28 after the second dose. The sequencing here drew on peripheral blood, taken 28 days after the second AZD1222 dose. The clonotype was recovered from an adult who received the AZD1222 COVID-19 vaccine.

In nucleotides, the sequence is TGTGCCAGCAGCGGGGGACTAGCGGGGGTCCACGGCGATGAGCAGTTCTTC. Its product reads: CASSGGLAGVHGDEQFF. The sequence links TRBV21-1 to TRBJ2-1; the D call in the table, TRBD2, was not verified against the DNA. TRBV21-1 is given as a pseudogene. Taken from cysteine to phenylalanine, the CDR3 has 17 residues. The CDR3 DNA has 51 bases and is translated from base 1.